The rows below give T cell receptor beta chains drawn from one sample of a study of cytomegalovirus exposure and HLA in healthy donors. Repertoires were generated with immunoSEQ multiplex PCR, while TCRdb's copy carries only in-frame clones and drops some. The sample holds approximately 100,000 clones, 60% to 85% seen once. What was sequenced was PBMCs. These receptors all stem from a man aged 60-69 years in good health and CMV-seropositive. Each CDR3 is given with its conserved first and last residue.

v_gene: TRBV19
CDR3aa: CASSISQTGTDTQYF

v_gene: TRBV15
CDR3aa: CATNKRRTSGRETQYF

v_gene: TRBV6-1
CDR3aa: CASSAGTGSYEQYF

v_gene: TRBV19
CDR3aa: CASSPGTIGYEQYF

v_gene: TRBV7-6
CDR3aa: CASSHRDNEQFF

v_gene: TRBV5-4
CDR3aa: CASSSQGREQYF

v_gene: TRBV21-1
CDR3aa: CASSNLGAVAGYTF

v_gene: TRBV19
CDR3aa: CASSPFGLNEQYF

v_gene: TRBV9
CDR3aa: CASSVGQGTYNEQFF

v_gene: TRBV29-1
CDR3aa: CSVEGDALGRTGELFF

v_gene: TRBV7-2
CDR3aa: CASSPDRGTGNTIYF

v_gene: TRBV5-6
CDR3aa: CASSFSGGGIYEQYF

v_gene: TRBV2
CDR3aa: CASSAQGSGVSETQYF

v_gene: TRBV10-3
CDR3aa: CAIKGLTEEQYF

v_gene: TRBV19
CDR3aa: CASSKGAGVTDNEQFF

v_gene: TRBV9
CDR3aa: CASSVGPNTGFSGTGELFF

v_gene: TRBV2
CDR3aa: CASSPQQGIRGNEQFF

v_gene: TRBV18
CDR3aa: CASSPLRQGQETQYF

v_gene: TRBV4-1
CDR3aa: CASSQDPGGFSYEQYF

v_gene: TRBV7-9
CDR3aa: CASSHRDRGLETQYF

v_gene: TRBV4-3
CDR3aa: CASSQGSGGAPYNEQFF

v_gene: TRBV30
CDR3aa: CAWSRFSGASNKANVLTF

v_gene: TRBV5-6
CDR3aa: CASSSGLAVREQYF

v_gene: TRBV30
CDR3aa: CAWSPGTGNTGELFF

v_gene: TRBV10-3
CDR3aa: CAISRSGLANYGYTF

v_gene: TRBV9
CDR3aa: CASSPRNRAPSSYEQYF

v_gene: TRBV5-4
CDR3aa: CASSPPQGGNTEAFF

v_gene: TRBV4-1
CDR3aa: CASSHLGGFEQYF

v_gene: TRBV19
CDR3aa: CASNPGGYGYTF

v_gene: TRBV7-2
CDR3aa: CASSLTDRLSTDTQYF

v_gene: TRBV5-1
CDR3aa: CASSLQGRDYEQYF

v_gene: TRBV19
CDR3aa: CASSPRTGTTGELFF

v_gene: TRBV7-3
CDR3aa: CASSPDSNYGYTF

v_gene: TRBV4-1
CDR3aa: CASSKPGSGETQYF

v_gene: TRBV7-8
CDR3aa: CASTRGGHEQFF

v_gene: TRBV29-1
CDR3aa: CSVILYSGNSPLHF

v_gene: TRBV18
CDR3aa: CASSPDRVRSQPQHF

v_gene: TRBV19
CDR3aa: CASIGHTNEKLFF

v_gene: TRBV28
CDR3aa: CASSAPGQVRPLHF

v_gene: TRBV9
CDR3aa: CASSVVPGIQETQYF

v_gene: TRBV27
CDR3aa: CASSSFRGANSPLHF

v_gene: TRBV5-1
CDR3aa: CASSNSGKELFF

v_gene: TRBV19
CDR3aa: CASSRQGNYGYTF

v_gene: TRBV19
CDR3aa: CASSTRGFNTDTQYF

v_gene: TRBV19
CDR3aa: CASNYRQGRSNQPQHF

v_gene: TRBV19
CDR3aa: CASSLLAGGITDTQYF

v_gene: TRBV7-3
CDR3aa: CASSISGVLTDTQYF

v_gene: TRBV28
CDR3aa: CASSWGGRTTEAFF

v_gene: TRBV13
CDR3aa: CASSPKFRVQETQYF

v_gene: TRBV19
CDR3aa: CASTQGGLDGYTF

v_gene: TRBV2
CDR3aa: CASRFTANYGYTF

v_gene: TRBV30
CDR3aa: CAWTSGQETNEKLFF

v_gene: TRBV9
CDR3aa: CASSVEGQGWQYF

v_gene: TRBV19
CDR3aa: CAISQGGRELFF

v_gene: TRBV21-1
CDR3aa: CASSLRQTFSGANVLTF

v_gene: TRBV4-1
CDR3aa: CASSLRTAQGTDTQYF

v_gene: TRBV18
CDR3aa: CASSPAGQGAYEQYF

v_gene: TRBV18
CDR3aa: CASSPGAGGREEQYF

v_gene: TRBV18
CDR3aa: CASSSDRGDTEAFF

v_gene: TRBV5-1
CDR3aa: CASSPLSFTGELFF